Listed here is a single T cell receptor beta chain. Its antigen is unknown. The sample comes from a study of vaccination and CD4 T cells after COVID-19. Overall study context: Investigators drew the post-COVID samples a median roughly 99 days after diagnosis, with a range of 35 to 161.

V shed 3 bases and J shed 5 bases, with 11 bases lying between them. This CDR3 region has 14 residues. CDR1 is LNHDA, CDR2 SQIVND, per germline (reference sequence). Regarding the study as a whole: Looking at convalescent patients, 304 of their 307 vaccine-specific clones were spike mono-reactive. Although the median of SARS-CoV-2-reactive clonotypes rose from around 19 to 38, the change was not significant. Data came from relatively few convalescent patients and lacked early post-infection timepoints.

Indicated treatment: approximately 10-day PBMC culture with coronavirus spike peptide pools or control peptides (ViraFEST assay). Gathering of the CD4+ T cells, from the unexposed donor, took place before the COVID-19 pandemic (2011-2018). Oncomine TCR Beta short-read sequencing was applied to DNA from cultured CD4+ T cells. The source of extracted genomic DNA was cultured CD4+ T cells. TCRdb called the PCR reads again in MiXCR, with one record for every CDR3 protein. The table includes about 12,000 distinct CDR3 sequences, 37% detected once. This sequence was found in a human donor in good health. The sequenced sample was CD4+ T cells from blood, cultured in vitro. This chain connects TRBV19 to TRBJ1-5; tentative D call: TRBD1 (5 bases). In nucleotides, the CDR3 is TGTGCCAGTAGTATTGAAGGGGTGGATCAGCCCCAGCATTTT. Amino acid sequence: CASSIEGVDQPQHF.